A single sample gave rise to the 9 T cell receptor beta chains below, sequenced in a study of T cells in tuberculosis. The protocol was immunoSEQ multiplex PCR, while the TCRdb copy is restricted to in-frame clones and leaves out a portion. The sample contains some 34,000 clones, about 93% of which appear only once. Material for sequencing was PBMCs. Receptor source: a donor between 10 and 35 years old with latent tuberculosis or without tuberculosis infection.

The chain carries TRBV28 and TRBJ2-7; D remains ambiguous. V lost 2 bases and J lost 1, with 3 bases in between. The CDR3 is 12 residues long. Germline values: CDR1 MDHEN, CDR2 SYDVKM. The CDR3 loop is CASSLLSYEQYF. CDR3 sequence (DNA): TGTGCCAGCAGTTTACTTTCCTACGAGCAGTACTTC.

This chain connects TRBV6-5 to TRBJ1-1, with 9 bases identical to TRBD1. Germline-derived CDR1 and CDR2 are MNHEY and SVGAGI. There are 15 residues in the CDR3. Losses at the gene ends were 6 bases for V and 10 bases for J; bases not matched to a gene: 15. The CDR3 reads CASSGRDRDGEGAFF. The DNA for the CDR3 is TGTGCCAGCAGCGGAAGGGACAGGGATGGGGAAGGAGCTTTCTTT.

The CDR3 nucleotides are TGTGCCAGCAGTGAGGGGACAGGGGATCTCGAGCAGTACTTC. It specifies CASSEGTGDLEQYF. The V call is TRBV2, the J call TRBJ2-7; 10 positions match TRBD1. With V trimmed by 3 bases and J by 6 bases, 5 bases remained unmatched. The CDR3 covers 14 residues. The germline V gene has CDR1 SNHLY and CDR2 FYNNEI.

CDR3 nucleotide sequence: TGTGCCAGCAGCTTACGGGCGGGGGAGCAGTTCTTC. It codes for CASSLRAGEQFF. This rearrangement joins TRBV11-3 to TRBJ2-1; possible D gene TRBD2, 6 bases. Trimming removed 2 bases at V and 10 bases at J, with 9 bases between. This CDR3 is 12 amino acids long. Per the germline V gene, CDR1 is SGHNT and CDR2 is YENEEA.

V and J are TRBV4-3 and TRBJ2-1; 7 bases are a match to TRBD2. The CDR3 contains 13 residues. Losses at the gene ends were 3 bases for V and 6 bases for J; bases not matched to a gene: 2. The germline V gene encodes CDR1 LGHNA and CDR2 YSLEER. The CDR3 loop reads CASSHRGVNEQFF. The CDR3 bases are TGCGCCAGCAGCCATCGGGGGGTCAATGAGCAGTTCTTC.

The CDR3: CASSLGWQEATEAFF. For the CDR3, the DNA is TGTGCCAGCAGCTTAGGTTGGCAGGAAGCCACTGAAGCTTTCTTT. The chain combines TRBV7-2 with TRBJ1-1; D not certain. Trimming left V 1 base short and J 4 bases short, with 13 bases between. This CDR3 is built from 15 residues. Germline values: CDR1 SGHTA, CDR2 FQGNSA.

The chain combines TRBV12-5 with TRBJ2-3; D gene uncertain. CDR1 and CDR2 from the germline V gene are LGHNT and FRNRAP. Trimming pared 1 base from V and 2 bases from J, leaving 10 bases between. The CDR3 is 15 residues long. CDR3 amino acids: CASGLDSLHTDTQYF. CDR3 DNA sequence: TGTGCTAGTGGTTTGGACAGCCTCCACACAGATACGCAGTATTTT.

Here the CDR3 reads CASSILSSGGDNEQFF. CDR3 nucleotides: TGTGCCAGCAGCATACTCTCCAGCGGGGGGGACAATGAGCAGTTCTTC. V is TRBV7-3 and J is TRBJ2-1, with 10 bases identical to TRBD2. Germline loops: CDR1 SGHTA, CDR2 FQGTGA. The CDR3 sequence is 16 residues long. V trimming: 5 bases; J trimming: 5 bases; junction bases outside the gene matches: 9.

This sequence joins TRBV5-6 and TRBJ2-4; 8 nucleotides match TRBD1. J gave up 6 bases and V 0 bases, and 5 bases lay outside the gene matches. The CDR3 has 15 amino acids. CDR1 and CDR2 from the germline V gene are SGHDT and YYEEEE. The CDR3 here is CASSLAGQGRNIQYF. In DNA form, the CDR3 reads TGTGCCAGCAGCTTGGCAGGACAGGGCAGAAACATTCAGTACTTC.